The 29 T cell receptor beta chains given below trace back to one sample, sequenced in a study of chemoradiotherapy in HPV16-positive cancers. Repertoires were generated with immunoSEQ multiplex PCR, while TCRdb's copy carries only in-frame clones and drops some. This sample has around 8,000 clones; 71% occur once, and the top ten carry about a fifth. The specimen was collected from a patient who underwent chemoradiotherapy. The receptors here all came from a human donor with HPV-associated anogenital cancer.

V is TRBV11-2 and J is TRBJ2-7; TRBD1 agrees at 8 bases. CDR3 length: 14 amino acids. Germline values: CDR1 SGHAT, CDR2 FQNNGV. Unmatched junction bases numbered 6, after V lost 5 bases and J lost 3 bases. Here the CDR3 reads CASSAVTGVYEQYF. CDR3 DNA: TGTGCCAGCAGCGCCGTGACAGGGGTCTACGAGCAGTACTTC.

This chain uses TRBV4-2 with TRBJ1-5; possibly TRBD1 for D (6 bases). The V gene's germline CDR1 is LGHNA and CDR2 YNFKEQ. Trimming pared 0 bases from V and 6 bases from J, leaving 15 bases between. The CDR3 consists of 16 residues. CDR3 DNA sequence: TGTGCCAGCAGCCAAGATCTGTCTGGGGGGCTTCAGCCCCAGCATTTT. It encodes CASSQDLSGGLQPQHF.

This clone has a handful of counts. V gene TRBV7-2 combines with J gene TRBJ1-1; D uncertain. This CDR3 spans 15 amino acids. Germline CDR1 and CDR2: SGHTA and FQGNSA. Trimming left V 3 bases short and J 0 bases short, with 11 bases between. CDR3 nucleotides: TGTGCCAGCAGCTTGGGCCGCTTAATGAACACTGAAGCTTTCTTT. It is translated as CASSLGRLMNTEAFF.

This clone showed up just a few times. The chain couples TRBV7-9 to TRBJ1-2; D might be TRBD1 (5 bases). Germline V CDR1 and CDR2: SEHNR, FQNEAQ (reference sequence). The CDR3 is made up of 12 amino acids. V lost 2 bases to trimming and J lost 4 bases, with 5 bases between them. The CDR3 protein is CASSLQGYGYTF. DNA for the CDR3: TGTGCCAGCAGCTTACAGGGCTATGGCTACACCTTC. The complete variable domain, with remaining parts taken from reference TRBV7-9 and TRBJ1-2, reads DTGVSQNPRHKITKRGQNVTFRCDPISEHNRLYWYRQTLGQGPEFLTYFQNEAQLEKSRLLSDRFSAERPKGSFSTLEIQRTEQGDSAMYLCASSLQGYGYTFGSGTRLTVV.

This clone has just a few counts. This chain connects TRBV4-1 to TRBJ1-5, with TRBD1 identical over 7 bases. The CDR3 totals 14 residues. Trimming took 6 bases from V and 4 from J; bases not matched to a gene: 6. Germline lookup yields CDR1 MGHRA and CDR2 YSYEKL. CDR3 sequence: CASSFGQANQPQHF. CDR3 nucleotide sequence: TGCGCCAGCAGTTTCGGACAGGCGAATCAGCCCCAGCATTTT.

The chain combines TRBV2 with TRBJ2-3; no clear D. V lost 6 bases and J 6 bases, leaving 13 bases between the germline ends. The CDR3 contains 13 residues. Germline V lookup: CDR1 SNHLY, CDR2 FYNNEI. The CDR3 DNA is TGTGCCAGCAGGGACCCCCCTGCGGATACGCAGTATTTT. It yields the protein CASRDPPADTQYF.

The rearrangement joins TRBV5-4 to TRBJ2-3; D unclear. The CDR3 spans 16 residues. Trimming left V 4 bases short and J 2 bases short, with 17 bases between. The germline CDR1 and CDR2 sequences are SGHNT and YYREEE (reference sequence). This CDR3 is CASSPLGAYTTDTQYF. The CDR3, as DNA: TGTGCCAGCAGCCCATTAGGCGCTTACACCACAGATACGCAGTATTTT.

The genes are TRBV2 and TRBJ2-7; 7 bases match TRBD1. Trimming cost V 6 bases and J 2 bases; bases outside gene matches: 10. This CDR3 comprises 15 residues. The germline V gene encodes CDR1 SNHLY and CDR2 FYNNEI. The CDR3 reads CASRYNRDSAYEQYF. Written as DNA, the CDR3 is TGTGCCAGCAGATACAACCGGGACAGTGCCTACGAGCAGTACTTC.

CDR3 nucleotide sequence: TGTGCCAGCCGCACGACAGGGGGCGCAGATACGCAGTATTTT. It encodes CASRTTGGADTQYF. The chain couples TRBV6-6 to TRBJ2-3, with 10 bases lining up with TRBD1. V gave up 8 bases and J gave up 4 bases; unmatched junction bases: 6. This CDR3 has 14 residues. The germline CDR1 and CDR2 sequences are MNHNY and SVGAGI (reference sequence).

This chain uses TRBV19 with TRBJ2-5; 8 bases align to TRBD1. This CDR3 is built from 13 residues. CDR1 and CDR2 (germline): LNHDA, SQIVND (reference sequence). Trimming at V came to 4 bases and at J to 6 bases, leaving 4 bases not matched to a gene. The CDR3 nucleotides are TGTGCCAGTAGTACGGCAGGGGGCCAGACCCAGTACTTC. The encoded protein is CASSTAGGQTQYF.

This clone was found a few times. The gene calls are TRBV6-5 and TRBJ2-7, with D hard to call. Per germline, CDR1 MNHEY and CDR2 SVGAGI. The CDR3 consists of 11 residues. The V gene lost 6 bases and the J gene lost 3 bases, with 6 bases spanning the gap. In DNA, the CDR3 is TGTGCCAGCAGCTTTCGCTACGAGCAGTACTTC. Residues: CASSFRYEQYF.

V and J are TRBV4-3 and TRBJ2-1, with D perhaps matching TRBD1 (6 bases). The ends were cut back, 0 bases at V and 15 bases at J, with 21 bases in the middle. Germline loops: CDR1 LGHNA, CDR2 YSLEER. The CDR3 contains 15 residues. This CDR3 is CASSQEIQGSLFRFF. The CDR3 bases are TGCGCCAGCAGCCAAGAAATTCAGGGGTCGTTGTTTAGGTTCTTC.

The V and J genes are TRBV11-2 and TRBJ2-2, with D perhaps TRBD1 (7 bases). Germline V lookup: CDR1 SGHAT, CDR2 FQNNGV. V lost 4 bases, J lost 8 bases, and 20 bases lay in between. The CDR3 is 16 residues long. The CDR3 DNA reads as TGTGCCAGCAGCTCCCTCAGGAGGGGGCGGACTGGGGAGCTGTTTTTT. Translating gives CASSSLRRGRTGELFF.

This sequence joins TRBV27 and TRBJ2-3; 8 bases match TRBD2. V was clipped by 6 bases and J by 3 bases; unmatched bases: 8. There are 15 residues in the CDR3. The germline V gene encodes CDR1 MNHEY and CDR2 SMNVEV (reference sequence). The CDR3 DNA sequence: TGTGCCAGCAGCAAAAACGGGGGGGCAACAGATACGCAGTATTTT. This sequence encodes CASSKNGGATDTQYF.

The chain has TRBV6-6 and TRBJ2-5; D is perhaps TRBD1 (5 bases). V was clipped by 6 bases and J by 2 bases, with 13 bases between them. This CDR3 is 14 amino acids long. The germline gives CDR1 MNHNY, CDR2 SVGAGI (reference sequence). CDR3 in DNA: TGTGCCAGCAGGGTCACTCGACAGCAAGAGACCCAGTACTTC. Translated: CASRVTRQQETQYF.

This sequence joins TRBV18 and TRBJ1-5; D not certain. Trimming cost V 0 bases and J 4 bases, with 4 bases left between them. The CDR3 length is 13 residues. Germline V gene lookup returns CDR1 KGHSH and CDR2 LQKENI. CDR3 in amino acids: CASSPPGNQPQHF. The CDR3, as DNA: TGTGCCAGCTCACCACCCGGAAATCAGCCCCAGCATTTT.

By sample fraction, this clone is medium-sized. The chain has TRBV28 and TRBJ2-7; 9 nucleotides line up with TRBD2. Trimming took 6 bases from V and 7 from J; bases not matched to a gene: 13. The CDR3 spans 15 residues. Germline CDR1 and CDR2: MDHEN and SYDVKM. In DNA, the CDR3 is TGTGCCAGCAGACTTACCTGGCGGGAGGGGGTGGAGCAGTACTTC. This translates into CASRLTWREGVEQYF.

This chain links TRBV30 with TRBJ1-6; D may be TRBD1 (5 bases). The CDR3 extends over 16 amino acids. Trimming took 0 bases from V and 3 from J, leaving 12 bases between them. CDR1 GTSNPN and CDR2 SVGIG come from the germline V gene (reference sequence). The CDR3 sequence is CAWSVPGANYNSPLHF. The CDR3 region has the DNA TGTGCCTGGAGTGTACCCGGGGCGAACTATAATTCACCCCTCCACTTT.

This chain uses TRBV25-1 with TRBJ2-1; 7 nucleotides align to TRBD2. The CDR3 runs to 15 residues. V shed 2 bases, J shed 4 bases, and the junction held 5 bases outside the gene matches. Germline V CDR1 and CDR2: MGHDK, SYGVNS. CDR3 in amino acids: CASSELAGDYNEQFF. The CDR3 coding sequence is TGTGCCAGCAGTGAACTTGCGGGGGATTACAATGAGCAGTTCTTC.

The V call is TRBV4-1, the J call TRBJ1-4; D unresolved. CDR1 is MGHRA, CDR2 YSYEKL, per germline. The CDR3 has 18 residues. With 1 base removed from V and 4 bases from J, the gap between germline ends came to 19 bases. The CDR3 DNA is TGCGCCAGCAGCCAAGCTATCCTTTCGGGTTATAGTAATGAAAAACTGTTTTTT. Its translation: CASSQAILSGYSNEKLFF.

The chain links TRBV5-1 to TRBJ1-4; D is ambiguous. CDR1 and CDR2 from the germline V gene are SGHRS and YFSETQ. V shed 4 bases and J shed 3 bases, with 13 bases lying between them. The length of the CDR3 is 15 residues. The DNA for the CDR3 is TGCGCCAGCAGCCCTTATGGGTCCCCTAATGAAAAACTGTTTTTT. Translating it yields CASSPYGSPNEKLFF.

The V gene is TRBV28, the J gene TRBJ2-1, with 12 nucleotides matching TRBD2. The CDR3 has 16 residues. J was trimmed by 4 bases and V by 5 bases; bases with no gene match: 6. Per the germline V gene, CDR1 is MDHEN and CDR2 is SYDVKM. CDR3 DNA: TGTGCCAGCAGTCCGCGGACTAGCGGGGCATACAATGAGCAGTTCTTC. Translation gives CASSPRTSGAYNEQFF.

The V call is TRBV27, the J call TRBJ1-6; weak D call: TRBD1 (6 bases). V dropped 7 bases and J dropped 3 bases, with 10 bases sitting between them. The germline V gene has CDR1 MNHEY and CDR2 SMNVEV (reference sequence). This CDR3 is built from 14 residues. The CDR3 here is CASTRTDYNSPLHF. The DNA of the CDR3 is TGTGCCAGCACCAGGACAGACTATAATTCACCCCTCCACTTT.

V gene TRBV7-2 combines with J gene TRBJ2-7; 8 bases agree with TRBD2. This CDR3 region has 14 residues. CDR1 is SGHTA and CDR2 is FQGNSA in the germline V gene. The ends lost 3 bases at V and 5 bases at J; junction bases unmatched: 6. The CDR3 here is CASSFAGGGNEQYF. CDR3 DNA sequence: TGTGCCAGCAGCTTTGCGGGGGGCGGGAACGAGCAGTACTTC.

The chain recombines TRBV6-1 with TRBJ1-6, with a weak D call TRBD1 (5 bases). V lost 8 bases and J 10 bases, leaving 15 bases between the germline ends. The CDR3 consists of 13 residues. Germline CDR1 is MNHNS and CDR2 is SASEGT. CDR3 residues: CASGRGGESPLHF. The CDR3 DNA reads TGTGCCAGCGGTAGGGGCGGGGAGTCACCCCTCCACTTT.

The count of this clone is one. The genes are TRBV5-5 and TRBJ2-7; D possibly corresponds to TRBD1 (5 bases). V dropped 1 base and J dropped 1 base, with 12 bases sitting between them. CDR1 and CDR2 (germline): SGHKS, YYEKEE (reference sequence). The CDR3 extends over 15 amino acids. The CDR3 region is CASSLSHQGSYEQYF. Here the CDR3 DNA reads TGTGCCAGCAGCTTGTCGCATCAGGGATCCTACGAGCAGTACTTC.

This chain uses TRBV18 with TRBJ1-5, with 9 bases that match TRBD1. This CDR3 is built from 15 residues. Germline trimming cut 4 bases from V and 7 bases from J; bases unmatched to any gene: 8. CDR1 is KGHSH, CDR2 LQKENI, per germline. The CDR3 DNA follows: TGTGCCAGCTCACTAACAGGGGGCGCCGGGCAGCCCCAGCATTTT. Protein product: CASSLTGGAGQPQHF.

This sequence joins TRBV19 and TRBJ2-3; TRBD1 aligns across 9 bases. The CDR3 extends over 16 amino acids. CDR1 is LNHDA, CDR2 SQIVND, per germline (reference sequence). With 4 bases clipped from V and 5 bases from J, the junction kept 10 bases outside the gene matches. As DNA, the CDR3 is TGTGCCAGTAGTAGCGCTTGGACAGGGGAGGTAGATACGCAGTATTTT. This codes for CASSSAWTGEVDTQYF.

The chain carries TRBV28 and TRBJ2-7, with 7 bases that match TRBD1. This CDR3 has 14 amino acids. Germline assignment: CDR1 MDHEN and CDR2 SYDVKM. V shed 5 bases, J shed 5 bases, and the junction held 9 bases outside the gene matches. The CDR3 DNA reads TGTGCCAGCAGTCCAGCAGACAGGGACCACGAGCAGTACTTC. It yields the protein CASSPADRDHEQYF.